Listed below are T cell receptor beta chains from one sample, sequenced in a study of Graves' ophthalmopathy and Graves' hyperthyroidism. TCRdb ran MiXCR on the multiplex PCR reads and lists one entry per CDR3 protein. This sample has some 360,000 distinct CDR3 sequences, with about a sixth found just once. Sequencing used peripheral blood. These receptors were taken from an adult woman with stable Graves' hyperthyroidism. CDR3s include the opening cysteine and the closing phenylalanine or tryptophan. Each record gives: V gene, D gene, J gene, clone size, CDR3 length, CDR3 DNA, CDR3 protein. The D gene is left open where the match is weak. Only some rows state a clone size, as once, few, many or a class for expanded clones.

TRBV28,TRBD2,TRBJ2-7,many,16,TGTGCCAGCAGGGGACTAGCGGGAGATAGAGGCTACGAGCAGTACTTC,CASRGLAGDRGYEQYF
TRBV30,NA,TRBJ2-7,many,18,TGTGCCTGGAGTACCTTTCCTGCCTGGAGTACCAGGTTCCACGAGCAGTACTTC,CAWSTFPAWSTRFHEQYF
TRBV12-3/TRBV12-4,NA,TRBJ2-3,few,15,TGTGCCAGCACCCCTTCCGCCGTTGGAACAGATACGCAGTATTTT,CASTPSAVGTDTQYF
TRBV20-1,TRBD2,TRBJ2-5,few,17,TGCAGTGCTAGTCCCCCGGCTAGCGGGAGGGCCGGGGAGACCCAGTACTTC,CSASPPASGRAGETQYF
TRBV12-3/TRBV12-4,TRBD1,TRBJ1-1,NA,14,TGTGCCAGCAGTAAGGGACAGACGAACACTGAAGCTTTCTTT,CASSKGQTNTEAFF
TRBV28,TRBD1,TRBJ2-5,many,15,TGTGCCAGCAGTTTAGGACAGGGTGTAGGAGAGACCCAGTACTTC,CASSLGQGVGETQYF
TRBV19,NA,TRBJ2-7,NA,13,TGTGCCAGTAGCCCGAGGGAACAACTGATCCAGCACTTC,CASSPREQLIQHF
TRBV4-1,NA,TRBJ2-2,NA,18,TGCGCCAGCAGCCGCCTGGGCTTTGGGACGAAGAACACCGGGGAGCTGTTTTTT,CASSRLGFGTKNTGELFF
TRBV28,TRBD1,TRBJ1-5,many,13,TGTGCCAGCAGGGAGGGGGCTTATCAGCCCCAGCATTTT,CASREGAYQPQHF
TRBV9,NA,TRBJ1-1,few,15,TGTGCCAGCAGCCTCATCTCATTGGGGGACACTGAAGCTTTCTTT,CASSLISLGDTEAFF
TRBV7-9,NA,TRBJ2-7,many,15,TGTGCCAGCACCGTCGGGGGTAGGGGCGCCTACGAGCAGTACTTC,CASTVGGRGAYEQYF
TRBV5-1,NA,TRBJ1-6,many,14,TGCGCCAGCACGGCACGCGGGGTTGATTCACCCCTCCACTTT,CASTARGVDSPLHF
TRBV6-1,NA,TRBJ1-5,many,14,TGTGCCAGCCAGGGACAACTAACTAATCAGCCCCAGCATTTT,CASQGQLTNQPQHF
TRBV28,NA,TRBJ1-2,many,17,TGTGCCAGCAGTCCCCGTTTTGCGAGGGGCAATTACTATGGCTACACCTTC,CASSPRFARGNYYGYTF
TRBV10-3,NA,TRBJ1-1,many,14,TGTGCCATCAGTGAGTCGGGGACGAACACTGAAGCTTTCTTT,CAISESGTNTEAFF